A single sample is the source of the 11 T cell receptor beta chains below, sequenced in a study of cytomegalovirus exposure and HLA in healthy donors. PCR used 60 Vbeta primers and 13 Jbeta primers. The repertoire was sequenced with immunoSEQ multiplex PCR; TCRdb's copy has only in-frame clones and lacks some. The data contain under 150,000 clones, around 81% of them singletons. Sequences were obtained from PBMCs. These receptors were taken from a woman in her 50s in good health and CMV-seronegative.

This clone was counted between two and nine times. The V gene is TRBV11-3, the J gene TRBJ1-2, with D possibly matching TRBD1 (6 bases). The germline V and J ends were trimmed by 3 bases and 5 bases, with 10 bases remaining between them. Looked up from germline, CDR1 is SGHNT and CDR2 is YENEEA. The CDR3 is 13 residues long. The CDR3 region has the DNA TGTGCCAGCAGCTTCAGTCAGGGGTATGGCTACACCTTC. It is translated as CASSFSQGYGYTF.

The chain is built from TRBV7-9 and TRBJ1-2; TRBD1 is a possible D gene (5 bases). Germline CDR1 and CDR2: SEHNR and FQNEAQ (reference sequence). This CDR3 contains 14 residues. V was trimmed by 1 base and J by 2 bases, leaving 8 bases between them. The CDR3 DNA is TGTGCCAGCAGCTTAGGGGCAGGGAACTATGGCTACACCTTC. Protein product: CASSLGAGNYGYTF.

To note about this clone: At one end, the junction sequence differs from germline, possibly due to a read error. The CDR3 spells CASSPGQFGPQNF. CDR3 DNA: TGTGCCAGCAGCCCAGGACAGTTCGGGCCCCAGAATTTT. This chain uses TRBV6-5 with TRBJ1-5; TRBD1 might be the D (6 bases). CDR3 length equals 13 residues. Looked up from germline, CDR1 is MNHEY and CDR2 is SVGAGI.

The chain couples TRBV19 to TRBJ2-5; 9 nucleotides agree with TRBD2. V dropped 6 bases and J dropped 3; count of bases not matched to a gene: 5. The germline CDR1 and CDR2 sequences are LNHDA and SQIVND (reference sequence). The CDR3 totals 14 residues. Here the CDR3 reads CASSLRTSEETQYF. Here the CDR3 DNA reads TGTGCCAGTAGCCTTAGGACTAGCGAAGAGACCCAGTACTTC.

The rearrangement joins TRBV6-1 to TRBJ2-7; D is undetermined. V gave up 1 base and J gave up 3 bases, with 7 bases separating them. Germline CDR1 is MNHNS and CDR2 is SASEGT. The CDR3 spans 13 residues. The CDR3 nucleotides read TGTGCCAGCAGTGAAGGCCATAACTACGAGCAGTACGTC. Translating it yields CASSEGHNYEQYV.

The gene calls are TRBV30 and TRBJ1-2, with 12 bases identical to TRBD1. Losses at the gene ends were 1 base for V and 7 bases for J; bases not matched to a gene: 4. Germline-derived CDR1 and CDR2 are GTSNPN and SVGIG (reference sequence). The length of the CDR3 is 14 residues. CDR3 nucleotides: TGTGCCTGGAGTGCCGGGACAGGGGGCAGTGGCTACACCTTC. The encoded protein is CAWSAGTGGSGYTF.

The chain employs TRBV21-1 and TRBJ2-7; the table's D gene call, TRBD1, was not cross checked with the DNA. TRBV21-1 represents a pseudogene. The CDR3 is 17 amino acids. CDR3 nucleotide sequence: TGTGCCAGCAGCCTATATGCCTTGACAGGGGGCGGCTACGAGCAGTACGTC. Protein product: CASSLYALTGGGYEQYV.

The chain couples TRBV7-3 to TRBJ2-6; tentative D call: TRBD1 (6 bases). Between the trimmed V and J ends, which lost 4 bases and 2 bases, there was a span of 9 bases. From germline, CDR1 is SGHTA and CDR2 FQGTGA. The CDR3 totals 15 residues. CDR3 sequence reads: CASSSQGTGANVLTF. The DNA of the CDR3 is TGTGCCAGCAGCTCACAGGGAACTGGGGCCAACGTCCTGACTTTC.

This chain links TRBV28 with TRBJ1-4; D is possibly TRBD1 (6 bases). Looked up from germline, CDR1 is MDHEN and CDR2 is SYDVKM. V was cut by 6 bases and J by 8 bases, with 19 bases left in between. The CDR3 runs 15 residues. The CDR3 nucleotides are TGTGCCAGCAGCCCCCTTCAGGGGCTTACGGAAAAACTGTTTTTT. This translates into CASSPLQGLTEKLFF.

The V and J genes are TRBV7-8 and TRBJ1-2; 8 bases map to TRBD1. Germline loops: CDR1 SGHVS, CDR2 FQNEAQ. The ends lost 3 bases at V and 0 bases at J; junction bases unmatched: 15. This CDR3 is built from 19 residues. CDR3 region: CASSFSSRDRLLANYGYTF. In DNA, the CDR3 is TGTGCCAGCAGCTTCTCCAGCCGGGACAGGCTTTTAGCTAACTATGGCTACACCTTC.

This clone was seen once. The genes are TRBV6-1 and TRBJ1-5; D not certain. Looked up from germline, CDR1 is MNHNS and CDR2 is SASEGT. V gave up 5 bases and J gave up 7 bases, with 15 bases separating them. The CDR3 is 14 residues long. The CDR3 spells CASSPHNNVQPQHF. CDR3 nucleotide sequence: TGTGCCAGCAGTCCCCACAACAATGTCCAGCCCCAGCATTTT.